This TCR beta chain originates from a study of regulatory T cells in long-lasting Graves disease. Noted time point: newly diagnosed GD, antithyroid drugs for less than 3 months. There was RNA extracted from PBMCs, and the TCR library was made from it. Under American Thyroid Association guidelines, Graves' disease was diagnosed. This clonotype was counted many times. What it binds is not known. Study-level results: A reduction in accuracy may have resulted from the small sample size.

Assembly of TCR beta libraries relied on iRepertoire HTBI primers together with Arm-PCR of CDR3 regions. MiXCR was run by TCRdb on the multiplex PCR reads, yielding one entry per CDR3 protein. Counted here are roughly 420,000 distinct CDR3 sequences, 15% to 19% occurring once; the ten biggest clones make up around a fifth. In germline, CDR1 is MDHEN, CDR2 SYDVKM. With 5 bases clipped from V and 6 bases from J, the junction kept 3 bases outside the gene matches. This CDR3 has 12 amino acids. The V call is TRBV28, the J call TRBJ1-2, with 7 nucleotides matching TRBD1. The source is a female donor with Graves disease. Here the sequenced sample was peripheral blood mononuclear cells (PBMCs), taken at new diagnosis, from a patient treated with antithyroid drugs. This CDR3 is CASSTQGDGYTF. The CDR3 DNA reads TGTGCCAGCAGTACTCAGGGGGATGGCTACACCTTC.